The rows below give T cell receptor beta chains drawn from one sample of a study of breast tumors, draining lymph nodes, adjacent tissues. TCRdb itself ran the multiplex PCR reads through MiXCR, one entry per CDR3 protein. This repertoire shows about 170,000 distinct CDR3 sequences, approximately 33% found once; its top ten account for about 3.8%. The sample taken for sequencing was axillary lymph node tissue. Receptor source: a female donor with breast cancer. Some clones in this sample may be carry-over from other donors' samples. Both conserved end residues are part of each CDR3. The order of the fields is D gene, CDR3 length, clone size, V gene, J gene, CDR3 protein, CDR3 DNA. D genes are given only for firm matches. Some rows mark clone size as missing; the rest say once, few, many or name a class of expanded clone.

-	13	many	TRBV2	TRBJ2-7	CASSLAGRSEQYF	TGTGCCAGCAGTTTGGCAGGGCGGAGCGAGCAGTACTTC
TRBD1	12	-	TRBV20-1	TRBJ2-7	CSATGQLYEQYF	TGCAGTGCAACGGGACAGCTCTACGAGCAGTACTTC
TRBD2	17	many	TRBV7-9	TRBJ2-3	CASTGGEWAGSTDTQYF	TGTGCCAGCACCGGGGGGGAGTGGGCGGGGAGCACAGATACGCAGTATTTT
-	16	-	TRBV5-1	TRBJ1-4	CASSLNGRATNEKLFF	TGCGCCAGCAGCTTGAACGGCAGGGCAACTAATGAAAAACTGTTTTTT
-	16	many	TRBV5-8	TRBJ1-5	CASSLDGRSADQPQHF	TGTGCCAGCAGCTTGGACGGGCGGTCGGCGGATCAGCCCCAGCATTTT
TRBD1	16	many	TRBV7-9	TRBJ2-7	CASSRTRTGSSGEQYF	TGTGCCAGCAGCCGAACCCGGACAGGCAGCTCGGGCGAGCAGTACTTC
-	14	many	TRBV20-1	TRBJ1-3	CSAYDVYSGNTIYF	TGCAGTGCATACGACGTTTACTCTGGAAACACCATATATTTT
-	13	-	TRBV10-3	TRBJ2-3	CAISEAESNEQYF	TGTGCCATCAGTGAGGCAGAATCTAATGAGCAGTATTTT
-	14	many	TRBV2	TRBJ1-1	CASRGTGQNTEAFF	TGTGCCAGCAGAGGAACAGGGCAAAACACTGAAGCTTTCTTT
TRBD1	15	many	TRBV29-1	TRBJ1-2	CSVGPTGQGNYGYTF	TGCAGCGTTGGACCAACGGGACAGGGGAACTATGGCTACACCTTC
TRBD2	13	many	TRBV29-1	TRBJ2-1	CSAFGTSVNEQFF	TGCAGCGCCTTCGGGACTAGCGTCAATGAGCAGTTCTTC
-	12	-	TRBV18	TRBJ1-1	CASSRRDTEAFF	TGTGCCAGCTCACGTCGGGACACTGAAGCTTTCTTT
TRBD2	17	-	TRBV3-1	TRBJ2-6	CASSRTSGTSGANVLTF	TGTGCCAGCAGCCGGACTAGCGGGACTTCTGGGGCCAACGTCCTGACTTTC
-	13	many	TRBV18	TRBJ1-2	CASSPDPNYGYTF	TGTGCCAGCTCACCTGACCCCAACTATGGCTACACCTTC